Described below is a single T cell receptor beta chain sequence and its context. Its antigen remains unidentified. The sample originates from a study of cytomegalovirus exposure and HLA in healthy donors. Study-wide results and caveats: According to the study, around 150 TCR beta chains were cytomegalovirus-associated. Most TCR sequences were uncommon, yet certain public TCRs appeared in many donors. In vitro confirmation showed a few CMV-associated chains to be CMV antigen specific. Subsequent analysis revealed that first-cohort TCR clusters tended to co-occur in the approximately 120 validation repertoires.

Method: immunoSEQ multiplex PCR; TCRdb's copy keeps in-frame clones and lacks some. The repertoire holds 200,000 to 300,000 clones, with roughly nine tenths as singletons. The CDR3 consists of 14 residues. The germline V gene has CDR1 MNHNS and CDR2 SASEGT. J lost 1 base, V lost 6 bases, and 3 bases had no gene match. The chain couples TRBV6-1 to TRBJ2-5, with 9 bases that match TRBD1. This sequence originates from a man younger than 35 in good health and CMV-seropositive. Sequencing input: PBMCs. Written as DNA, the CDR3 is TGTGCCAGCAGGAGGGACAGGGCCCAAGAGACCCAGTACTTC. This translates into CASRRDRAQETQYF.